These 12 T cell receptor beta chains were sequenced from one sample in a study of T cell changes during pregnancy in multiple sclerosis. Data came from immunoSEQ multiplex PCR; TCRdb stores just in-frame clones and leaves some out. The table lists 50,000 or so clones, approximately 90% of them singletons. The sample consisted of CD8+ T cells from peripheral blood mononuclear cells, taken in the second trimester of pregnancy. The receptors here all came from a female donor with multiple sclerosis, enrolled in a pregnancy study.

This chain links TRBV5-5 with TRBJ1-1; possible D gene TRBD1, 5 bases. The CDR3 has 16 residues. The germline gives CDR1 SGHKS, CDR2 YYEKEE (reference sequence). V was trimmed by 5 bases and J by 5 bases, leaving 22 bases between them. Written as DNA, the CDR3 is TGTGCCAGCAGTTCCGTCAGGGTCTACAATTTAACTGAAGCTTTCTTT. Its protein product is CASSSVRVYNLTEAFF.

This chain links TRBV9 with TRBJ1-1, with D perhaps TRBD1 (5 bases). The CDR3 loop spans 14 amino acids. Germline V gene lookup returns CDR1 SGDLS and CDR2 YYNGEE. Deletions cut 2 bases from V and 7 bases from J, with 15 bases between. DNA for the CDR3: TGTGCCAGCAGCGTGGTATCTGGGGCTGGTGAAGCTTTCTTT. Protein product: CASSVVSGAGEAFF. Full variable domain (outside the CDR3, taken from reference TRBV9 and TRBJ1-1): DSGVTQTPKHLITATGQRVTLRCSPRSGDLSVYWYQQSLDQGLQFLIQYYNGEERAKGNILERFSAQQFPDLHSELNLSSLELGDSALYFCASSVVSGAGEAFFGQGTRLTVV.

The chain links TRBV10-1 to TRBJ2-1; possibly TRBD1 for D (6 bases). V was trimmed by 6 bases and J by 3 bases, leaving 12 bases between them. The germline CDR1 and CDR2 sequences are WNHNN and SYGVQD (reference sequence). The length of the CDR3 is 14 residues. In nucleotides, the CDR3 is TGCGCCAGCAGGGACAGTAATAACTACAATGAGCAGTTCTTC. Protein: CASRDSNNYNEQFF.

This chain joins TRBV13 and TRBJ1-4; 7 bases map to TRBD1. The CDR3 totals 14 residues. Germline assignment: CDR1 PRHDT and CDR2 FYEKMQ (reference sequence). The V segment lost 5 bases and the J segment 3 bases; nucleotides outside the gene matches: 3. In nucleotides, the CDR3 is TGTGCCAGCAGCCCCCAGGGGGCTAATGAAAAACTGTTTTTT. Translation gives CASSPQGANEKLFF.

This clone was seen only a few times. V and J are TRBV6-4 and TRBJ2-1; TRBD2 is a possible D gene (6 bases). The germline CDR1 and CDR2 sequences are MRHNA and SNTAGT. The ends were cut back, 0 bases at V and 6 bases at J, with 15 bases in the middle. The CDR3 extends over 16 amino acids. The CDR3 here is CASSDSSGGVANEQFF. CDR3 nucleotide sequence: TGTGCCAGCAGTGACTCGAGTGGAGGGGTCGCCAATGAGCAGTTCTTC.

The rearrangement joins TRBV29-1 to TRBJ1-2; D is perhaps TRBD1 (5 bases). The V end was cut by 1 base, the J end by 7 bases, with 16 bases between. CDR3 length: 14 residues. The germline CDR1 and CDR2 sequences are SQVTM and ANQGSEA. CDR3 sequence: CSVEGLAGQGGYTF. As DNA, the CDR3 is TGCAGCGTTGAAGGCCTCGCAGGGCAAGGTGGCTACACCTTC.

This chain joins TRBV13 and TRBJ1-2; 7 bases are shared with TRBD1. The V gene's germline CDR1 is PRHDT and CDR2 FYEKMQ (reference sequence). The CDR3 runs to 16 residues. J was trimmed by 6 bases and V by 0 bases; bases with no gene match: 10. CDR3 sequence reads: CASSLGAAGGLHGYTF. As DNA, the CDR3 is TGTGCCAGCAGCTTAGGTGCGGCAGGGGGTCTACATGGCTACACCTTC.

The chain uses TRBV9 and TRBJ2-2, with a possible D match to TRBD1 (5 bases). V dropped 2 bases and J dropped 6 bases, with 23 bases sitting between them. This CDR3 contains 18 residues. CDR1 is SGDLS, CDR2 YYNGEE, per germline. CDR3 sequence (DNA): TGTGCCAGCAGCGTTCCCCTCATGGGCCAGGGAATTGCCGGGGAGCTGTTTTTT. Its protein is CASSVPLMGQGIAGELFF.

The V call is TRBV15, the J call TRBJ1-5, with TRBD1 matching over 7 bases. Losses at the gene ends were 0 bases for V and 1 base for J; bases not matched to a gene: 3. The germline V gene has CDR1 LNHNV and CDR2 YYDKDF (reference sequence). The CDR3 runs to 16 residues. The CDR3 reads CATSRDRGGSNQPQHF. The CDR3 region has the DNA TGTGCCACCAGCAGAGATAGAGGGGGCAGCAATCAGCCCCAGCATTTT. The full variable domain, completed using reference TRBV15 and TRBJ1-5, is DAMVIQNPRYQVTQFGKPVTLSCSQTLNHNVMYWYQQKSSQAPKLLFHYYDKDFNNEADTPDNFQSRRPNTSFCFLDIRSPGLGDTAMYLCATSRDRGGSNQPQHFGDGTRLSIL.

The CDR3 DNA follows: TGTGCCACCAGCAGGGACAGGGAAAATTCACCCCTCCACTTT. It is translated as CATSRDRENSPLHF. The J gene is TRBJ1-6, the V gene TRBV15, with 8 positions matching TRBD1. Per the germline V gene, CDR1 is LNHNV and CDR2 is YYDKDF (reference sequence). The CDR3 contains 14 residues. V lost 3 bases, J lost 7 bases, and 2 bases stayed unmatched.

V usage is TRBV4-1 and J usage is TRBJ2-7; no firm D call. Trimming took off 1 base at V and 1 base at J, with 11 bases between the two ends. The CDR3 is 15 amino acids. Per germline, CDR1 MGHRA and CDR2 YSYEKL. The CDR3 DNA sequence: TGCGCCAGCAGCCAAGGACTGAGTTTATCCTACGAGCAGTACTTC. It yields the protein CASSQGLSLSYEQYF.

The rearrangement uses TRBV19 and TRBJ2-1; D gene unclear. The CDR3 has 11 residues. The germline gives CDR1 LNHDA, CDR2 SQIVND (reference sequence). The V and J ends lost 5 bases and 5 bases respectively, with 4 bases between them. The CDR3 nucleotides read TGTGCCAGTAGTCCGGACAATGAGCAGTTCTTC. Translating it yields CASSPDNEQFF.